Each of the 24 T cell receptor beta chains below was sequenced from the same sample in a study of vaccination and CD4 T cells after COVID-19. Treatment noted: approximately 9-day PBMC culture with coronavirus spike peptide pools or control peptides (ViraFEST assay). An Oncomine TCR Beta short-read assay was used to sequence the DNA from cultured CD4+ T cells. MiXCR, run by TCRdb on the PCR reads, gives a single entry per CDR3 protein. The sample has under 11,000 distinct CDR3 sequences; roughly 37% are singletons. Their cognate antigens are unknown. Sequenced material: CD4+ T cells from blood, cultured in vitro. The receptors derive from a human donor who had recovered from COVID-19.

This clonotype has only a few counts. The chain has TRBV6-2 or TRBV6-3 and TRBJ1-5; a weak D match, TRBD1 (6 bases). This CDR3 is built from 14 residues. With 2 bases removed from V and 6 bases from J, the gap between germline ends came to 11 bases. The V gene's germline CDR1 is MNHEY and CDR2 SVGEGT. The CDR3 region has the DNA TGTGCCAGCAGTTACCCAGGGGAGGGTCAGCCCCAGCATTTT. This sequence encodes CASSYPGEGQPQHF.

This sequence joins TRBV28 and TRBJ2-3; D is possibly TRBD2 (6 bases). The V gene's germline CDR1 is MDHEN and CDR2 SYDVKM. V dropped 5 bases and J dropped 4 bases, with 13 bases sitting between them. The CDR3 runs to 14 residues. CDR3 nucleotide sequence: TGTGCCAGCAGTCCCTCTAGCGTTCCAGATACGCAGTATTTT. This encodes CASSPSSVPDTQYF.

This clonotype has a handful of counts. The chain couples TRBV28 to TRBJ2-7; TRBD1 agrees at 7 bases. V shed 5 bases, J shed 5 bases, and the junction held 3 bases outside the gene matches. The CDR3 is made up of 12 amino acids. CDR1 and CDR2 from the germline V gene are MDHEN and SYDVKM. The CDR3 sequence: CASSMTGNEQYF. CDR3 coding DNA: TGTGCCAGCAGTATGACAGGGAACGAGCAGTACTTC.

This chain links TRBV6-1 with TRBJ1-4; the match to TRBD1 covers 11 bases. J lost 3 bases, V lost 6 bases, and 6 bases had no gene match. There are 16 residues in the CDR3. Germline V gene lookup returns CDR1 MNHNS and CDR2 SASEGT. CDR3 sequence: CASRPDRGLANEKLFF. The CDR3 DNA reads TGTGCCAGCAGACCGGACAGGGGGCTGGCTAATGAAAAACTGTTTTTT.

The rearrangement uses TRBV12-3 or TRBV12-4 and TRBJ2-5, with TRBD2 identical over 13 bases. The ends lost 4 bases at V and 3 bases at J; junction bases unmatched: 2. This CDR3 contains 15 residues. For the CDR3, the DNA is TGTGCCAGCAGTTCTACTAGCGGGAGGGAAGAGACCCAGTACTTC. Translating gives CASSSTSGREETQYF.

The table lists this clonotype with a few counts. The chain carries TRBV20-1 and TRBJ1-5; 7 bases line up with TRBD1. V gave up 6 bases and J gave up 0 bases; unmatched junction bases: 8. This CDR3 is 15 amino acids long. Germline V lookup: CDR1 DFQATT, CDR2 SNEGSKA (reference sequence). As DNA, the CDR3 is TGCAGTGCCCTTAGGGACAGCCATAGCAATCAGCCCCAGCATTTT. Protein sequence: CSALRDSHSNQPQHF.

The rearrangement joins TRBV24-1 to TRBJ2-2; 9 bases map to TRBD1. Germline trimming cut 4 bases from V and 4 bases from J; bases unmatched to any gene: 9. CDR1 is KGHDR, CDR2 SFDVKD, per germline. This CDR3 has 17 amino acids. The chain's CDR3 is CATSDTGTGSGTGELFF. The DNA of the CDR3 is TGTGCCACCAGTGACACCGGGACAGGGTCGGGCACCGGGGAGCTGTTTTTT.

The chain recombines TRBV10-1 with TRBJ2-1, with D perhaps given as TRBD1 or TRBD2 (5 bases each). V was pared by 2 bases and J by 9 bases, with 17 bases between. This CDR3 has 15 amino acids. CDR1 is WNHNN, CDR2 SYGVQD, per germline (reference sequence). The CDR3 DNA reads TGCGCCAGCAGTGAGCAAAAATTCGGGGCGACTGAGCAGTTCTTC. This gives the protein CASSEQKFGATEQFF.

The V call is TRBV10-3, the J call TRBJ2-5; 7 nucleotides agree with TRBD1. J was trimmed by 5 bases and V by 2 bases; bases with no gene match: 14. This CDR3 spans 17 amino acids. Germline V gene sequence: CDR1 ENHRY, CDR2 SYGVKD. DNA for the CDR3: TGTGCCATCAGTGAGGACTTCAAGGGGGCGAGGGGGGAGACCCAGTACTTC. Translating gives CAISEDFKGARGETQYF.

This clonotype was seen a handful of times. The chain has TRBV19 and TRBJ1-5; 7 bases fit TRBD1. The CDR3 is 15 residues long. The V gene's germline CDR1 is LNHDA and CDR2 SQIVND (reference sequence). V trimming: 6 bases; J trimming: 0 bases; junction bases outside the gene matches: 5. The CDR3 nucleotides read TGTGCCAGTAGGGAGACAGGGAGTAGCAATCAGCCCCAGCATTTT. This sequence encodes CASRETGSSNQPQHF.

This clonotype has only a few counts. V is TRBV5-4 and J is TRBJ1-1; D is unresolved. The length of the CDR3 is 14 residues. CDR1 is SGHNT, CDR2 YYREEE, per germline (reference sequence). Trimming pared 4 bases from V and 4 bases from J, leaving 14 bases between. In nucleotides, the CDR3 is TGTGCCAGCAGCCTAAGACATTCACCCACTGAAGCTTTCTTT. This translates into CASSLRHSPTEAFF.

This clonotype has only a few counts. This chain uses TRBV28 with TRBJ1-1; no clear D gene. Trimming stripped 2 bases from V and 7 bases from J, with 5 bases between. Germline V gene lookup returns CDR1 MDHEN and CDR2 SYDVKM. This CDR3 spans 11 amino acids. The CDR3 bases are TGTGCCAGCAGTTTAGCTAGTGAAGCTTTCTTT. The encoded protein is CASSLASEAFF.

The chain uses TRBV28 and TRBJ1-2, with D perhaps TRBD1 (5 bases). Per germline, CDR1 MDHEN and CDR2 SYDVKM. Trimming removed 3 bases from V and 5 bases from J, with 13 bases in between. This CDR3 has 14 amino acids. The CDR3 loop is CASSLGGYSYGYTF. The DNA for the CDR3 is TGTGCCAGCAGTTTGGGGGGGTATAGTTATGGCTACACCTTC.

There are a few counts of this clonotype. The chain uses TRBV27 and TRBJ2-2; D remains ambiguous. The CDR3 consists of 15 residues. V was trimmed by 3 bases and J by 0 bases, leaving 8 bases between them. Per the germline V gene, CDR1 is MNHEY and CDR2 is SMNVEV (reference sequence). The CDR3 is CASSFVGTNTGELFF. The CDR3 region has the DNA TGTGCCAGCAGTTTTGTAGGGACGAACACCGGGGAGCTGTTTTTT.

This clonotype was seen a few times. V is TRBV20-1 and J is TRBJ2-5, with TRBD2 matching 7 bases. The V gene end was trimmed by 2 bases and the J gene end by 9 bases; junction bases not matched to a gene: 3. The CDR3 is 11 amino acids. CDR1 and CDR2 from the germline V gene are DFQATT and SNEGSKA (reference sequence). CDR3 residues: CSARRGESQYF. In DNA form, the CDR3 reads TGCAGTGCTAGACGGGGGGAGTCCCAGTACTTC.

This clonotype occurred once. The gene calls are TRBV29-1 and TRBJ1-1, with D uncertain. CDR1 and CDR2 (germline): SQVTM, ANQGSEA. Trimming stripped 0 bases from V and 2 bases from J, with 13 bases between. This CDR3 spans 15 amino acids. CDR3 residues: CSVEDLRETNTEAFF. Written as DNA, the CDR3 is TGCAGCGTTGAAGATCTTAGGGAGACAAACACTGAAGCTTTCTTT. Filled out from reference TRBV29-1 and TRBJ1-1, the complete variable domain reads SAVISQKPSRDICQRGTSLTIQCQVDSQVTMMFWYRQQPGQSLTLIATANQGSEATYESGFVIDKFPISRPNLTFSTLTVSNMSPEDSSIYLCSVEDLRETNTEAFFGQGTRLTVV.

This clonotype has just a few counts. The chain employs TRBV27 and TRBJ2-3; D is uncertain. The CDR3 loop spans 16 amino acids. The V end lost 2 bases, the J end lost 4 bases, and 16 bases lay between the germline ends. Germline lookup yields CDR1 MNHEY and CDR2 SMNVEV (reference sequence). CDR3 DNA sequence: TGTGCCAGCAGTTTACTGGGTAGGAACCCCCCAGATACGCAGTATTTT. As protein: CASSLLGRNPPDTQYF.

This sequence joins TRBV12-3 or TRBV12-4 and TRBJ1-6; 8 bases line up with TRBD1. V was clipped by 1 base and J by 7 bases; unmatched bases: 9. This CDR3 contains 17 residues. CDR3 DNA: TGTGCCAGCAGTTTAGGCCTCAGGGGGCTACGGAATTCACCCCTCCACTTT. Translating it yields CASSLGLRGLRNSPLHF.

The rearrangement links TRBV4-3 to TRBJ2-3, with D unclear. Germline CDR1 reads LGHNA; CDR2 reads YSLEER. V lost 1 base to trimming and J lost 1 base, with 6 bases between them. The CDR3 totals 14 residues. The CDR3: CASSQVMGTDTQYF. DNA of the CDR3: TGCGCCAGCAGCCAAGTGATGGGCACAGATACGCAGTATTTT.

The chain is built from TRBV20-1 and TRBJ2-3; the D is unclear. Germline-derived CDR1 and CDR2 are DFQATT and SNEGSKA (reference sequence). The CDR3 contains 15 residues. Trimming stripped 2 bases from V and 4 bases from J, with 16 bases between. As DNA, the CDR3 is TGCAGTGCTAGATCCGGAGTTAGAGGATCAGATACGCAGTATTTT. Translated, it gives CSARSGVRGSDTQYF.

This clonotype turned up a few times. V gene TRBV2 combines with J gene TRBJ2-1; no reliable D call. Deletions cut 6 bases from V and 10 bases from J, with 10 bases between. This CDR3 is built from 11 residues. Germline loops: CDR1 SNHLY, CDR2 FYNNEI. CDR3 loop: CASSVAGEQFF. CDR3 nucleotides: TGTGCCAGCAGCGTCGCTGGCGAGCAGTTCTTC.

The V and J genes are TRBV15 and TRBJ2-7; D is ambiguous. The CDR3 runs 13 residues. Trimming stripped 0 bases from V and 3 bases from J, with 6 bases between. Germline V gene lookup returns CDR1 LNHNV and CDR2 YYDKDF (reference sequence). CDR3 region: CATSRDRNYEQYF. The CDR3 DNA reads TGTGCCACCAGCAGAGATCGTAACTACGAGCAGTACTTC.

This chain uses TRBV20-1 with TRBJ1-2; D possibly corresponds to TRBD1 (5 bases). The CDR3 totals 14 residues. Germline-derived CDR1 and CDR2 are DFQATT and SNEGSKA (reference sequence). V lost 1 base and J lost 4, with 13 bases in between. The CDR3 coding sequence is TGCAGTGCTAGAGGGGGTGGAGGGGTCTATGGCTACACCTTC. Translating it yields CSARGGGGVYGYTF.

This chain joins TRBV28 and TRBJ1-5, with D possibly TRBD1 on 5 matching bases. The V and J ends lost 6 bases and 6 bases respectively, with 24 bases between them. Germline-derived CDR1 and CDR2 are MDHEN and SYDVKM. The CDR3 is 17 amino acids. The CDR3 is CASRPLNKGSGFQPQHF. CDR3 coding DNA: TGTGCCAGCAGACCACTTAACAAGGGATCAGGGTTTCAGCCCCAGCATTTT.